The 22 T cell receptor beta chains below all came from one sample that was sequenced in a study of cytomegalovirus exposure and HLA in healthy donors. Using immunoSEQ multiplex PCR, the repertoire was profiled, and TCRdb retains in-frame clones only, with some absent. Counted here are 150,000 to 200,000 clones, about 81% occurring once; the ten biggest clones make up 1% to 1.5%. Sequencing was carried out using PBMCs. The receptors derive from a woman aged 25 to 39 in good health and CMV-seronegative.

The V gene is TRBV19, the J gene TRBJ1-1, with TRBD1 identical over 7 bases. This CDR3 has 13 residues. The germline CDR1 and CDR2 sequences are LNHDA and SQIVND (reference sequence). J lost 4 bases, V lost 5 bases, and 4 bases had no gene match. CDR3 sequence: CASSLDRSTEAFF. The DNA for the CDR3 is TGTGCCAGTAGTTTGGACAGGTCCACTGAAGCTTTCTTT.

The rearrangement uses TRBV5-1 and TRBJ1-3, with a tentative D call TRBD1 (5 bases). The V end was cut by 0 bases, the J end by 0 bases, with 10 bases between. The CDR3 length is 16 residues. The germline V gene has CDR1 SGHRS and CDR2 YFSETQ. CDR3 region: CASSLASGSSGNTIYF. The CDR3 DNA is TGCGCCAGCAGCTTGGCCTCAGGGTCCTCTGGAAACACCATATATTTT.

The chain combines TRBV6-5 with TRBJ1-4; 10 nucleotides agree with TRBD1. The CDR3 extends over 14 amino acids. The V and J ends lost 5 bases and 8 bases, in that order; junction bases with no gene match: 5. In germline, CDR1 is MNHEY, CDR2 SVGAGI. In DNA, the CDR3 is TGTGCCAGCAGTGACGACAGGGGGCACGAAAAACTGTTTTTT. Translating gives CASSDDRGHEKLFF.

The chain combines TRBV5-1 with TRBJ2-1; D perhaps matches TRBD2 (5 bases). The CDR3 loop spans 17 amino acids. The V gene's germline CDR1 is SGHRS and CDR2 YFSETQ. Trimming left V 1 base short and J 0 bases short, with 14 bases between. The CDR3 DNA sequence: TGCGCCAGCAGCTTGTTGTCTAGCCTGAGCTCCTACAATGAGCAGTTCTTC. This gives the protein CASSLLSSLSSYNEQFF.

This clone was observed at least ten times. V gene TRBV10-3 combines with J gene TRBJ2-4; 7 positions agree with TRBD2. CDR1 and CDR2 from the germline V gene are ENHRY and SYGVKD. V lost 4 bases, J lost 9 bases, and 9 bases stayed unmatched. This CDR3 has 14 residues. The CDR3 DNA is TGTGCCATCAGTGTTAGTGGACTAGAGGGCATTCAGTACTTC. Its translation: CAISVSGLEGIQYF.

The chain couples TRBV10-3 to TRBJ2-3; TRBD2 agrees at 7 bases. Germline V gene sequence: CDR1 ENHRY, CDR2 SYGVKD. V gave up 0 bases and J gave up 3 bases; unmatched junction bases: 6. The CDR3 consists of 16 residues. CDR3 bases: TGTGCCATCAGTGAGTCGATGGCGGGAGTTACAGATACGCAGTATTTT. Its protein is CAISESMAGVTDTQYF.

The genes are TRBV9 and TRBJ1-3; 10 nucleotides align to TRBD1. The CDR3 spans 17 residues. The germline V gene has CDR1 SGDLS and CDR2 YYNGEE. The J segment lost 0 bases and the V segment lost 1 base, leaving 4 bases of the junction unmatched. The CDR3 nucleotides are TGTGCCAGCAGCGTAAGGACAGGGGGGAGCTCTGGAAACACCATATATTTT. It yields the protein CASSVRTGGSSGNTIYF. Variable domain in full (rest from reference TRBV9 and TRBJ1-3): DSGVTQTPKHLITATGQRVTLRCSPRSGDLSVYWYQQSLDQGLQFLIQYYNGEERAKGNILERFSAQQFPDLHSELNLSSLELGDSALYFCASSVRTGGSSGNTIYFGEGSWLTVV.

This chain joins TRBV9 and TRBJ2-7, with TRBD1 identical over 9 bases. With V trimmed by 0 bases and J by 3 bases, 7 bases remained unmatched. Germline V CDR1 and CDR2: SGDLS, YYNGEE. The CDR3 length is 16 residues. The chain's CDR3 is CASSVEGTGSLYEQYF. The CDR3 DNA sequence: TGTGCCAGCAGCGTAGAAGGGACAGGGTCCCTCTACGAGCAGTACTTC.

The count of this clone is one. The chain couples TRBV30 to TRBJ2-5, with 8 bases fitting TRBD1. This CDR3 spans 15 amino acids. Looked up from germline, CDR1 is GTSNPN and CDR2 is SVGIG (reference sequence). The V gene end was trimmed by 0 bases and the J gene end by 0 bases; junction bases not matched to a gene: 3. CDR3 sequence: CAWSVSQGDQETQYF. The CDR3 nucleotides are TGTGCCTGGAGTGTTTCACAGGGGGACCAAGAGACCCAGTACTTC.

This sequence joins TRBV9 and TRBJ1-2; D is undetermined. The CDR3 runs 13 residues. Per germline, CDR1 SGDLS and CDR2 YYNGEE. V lost 2 bases and J lost 0, with 5 bases in between. The CDR3 DNA reads as TGTGCCAGCAGCGTGAACACTAACTATGGCTACACCTTC. This translates into CASSVNTNYGYTF.

This clone has only one observation. The V call is TRBV7-6, the J call TRBJ2-2, with 12 bases that match TRBD2. The germline V gene encodes CDR1 SGHVS and CDR2 FNYEAQ. V gave up 4 bases and J gave up 3 bases; unmatched junction bases: 3. The CDR3 length is 16 residues. As DNA, the CDR3 is TGTGCCAGCAGCTGGAGACTAGCGGGGGACACCGGGGAGCTGTTTTTT. It is translated as CASSWRLAGDTGELFF.

A few counts support this clone. The gene calls are TRBV19 and TRBJ1-5; 7 bases agree with TRBD1. Germline lookup yields CDR1 LNHDA and CDR2 SQIVND (reference sequence). Losses at the gene ends were 4 bases for V and 7 bases for J; bases not matched to a gene: 7. The CDR3 length is 14 residues. CDR3 sequence reads: CASSTQGGDQPQHF. The CDR3 region has the DNA TGTGCCAGTAGTACCCAGGGGGGAGACCAGCCCCAGCATTTT.

The chain couples TRBV2 to TRBJ2-7; TRBD1 matches at 8 bases. Germline CDR1 and CDR2: SNHLY and FYNNEI. V trimming: 6 bases; J trimming: 6 bases; junction bases outside the gene matches: 10. The CDR3 runs 14 residues. The CDR3 DNA reads as TGTGCCAGCAGGTTCCGGACAGGGCTTGGCGAGCAGTACTTC. This gives the protein CASRFRTGLGEQYF.

The chain links TRBV18 to TRBJ2-7; possibly TRBD2 for D (5 bases). The V gene lost 4 bases and the J gene lost 0 bases, with 10 bases spanning the gap. Germline CDR1 is KGHSH and CDR2 is LQKENI. This CDR3 region has 14 residues. DNA for the CDR3: TGTGCCAGCTCACGCGGGTCGAGCTCCTACGAGCAGTACTTC. Amino acids: CASSRGSSSYEQYF.

This chain uses TRBV19 with TRBJ1-5; 8 bases match TRBD1. The CDR3 runs to 16 residues. Germline lookup yields CDR1 LNHDA and CDR2 SQIVND (reference sequence). V dropped 7 bases and J dropped 5; count of bases not matched to a gene: 13. The CDR3, as DNA: TGTGCCAGTAATTACTATCTAACAGGGGGGGATCAGCCCCAGCATTTT. Amino acid sequence: CASNYYLTGGDQPQHF.

This sequence joins TRBV6-1 and TRBJ2-7; D ambiguous. In germline, CDR1 is MNHNS, CDR2 SASEGT. V was cut by 3 bases and J by 2 bases, with 8 bases left in between. The CDR3 has 13 amino acids. CDR3 DNA sequence: TGTGCCAGCAGTGATGGCATGACCTACGAGCAGTACTTC. Amino acid sequence: CASSDGMTYEQYF.

The rearrangement uses TRBV19 and TRBJ1-3, with 9 nucleotides matching TRBD1. Germline lookup yields CDR1 LNHDA and CDR2 SQIVND (reference sequence). Trimming removed 5 bases from V and 4 bases from J; junction bases left unmatched: 6. The CDR3 is 15 amino acids. In nucleotides, the CDR3 is TGTGCCAGTAGTCGACAGGGGGTCTCAGGAAACACCATATATTTT. Translating it yields CASSRQGVSGNTIYF.

V is TRBV6-4 and J is TRBJ2-1, with a possible D match to TRBD2 (5 bases). The CDR3 has 15 residues. Germline CDR1 MRHNA, CDR2 SNTAGT. Trimming shortened V by 0 bases and J by 0 bases, and 6 bases separated the two germline ends. The DNA for the CDR3 is TGTGCCAGCAGTGACTCTGGGAGCTCCTACAATGAGCAGTTCTTC. It is translated as CASSDSGSSYNEQFF.

The DNA of the CDR3 is TGTGCCAGCAGCTTGTGGACAGGGACATACGAGCAGTACTTC. It yields the protein CASSLWTGTYEQYF. This chain joins TRBV5-5 and TRBJ2-7; 8 positions match TRBD1. CDR1 is SGHKS and CDR2 is YYEKEE in the germline V gene (reference sequence). The CDR3 is made up of 14 amino acids. V shed 1 base, J shed 4 bases, and the junction held 4 bases outside the gene matches.

This clone showed up just a few times. The J gene is TRBJ1-1, the V gene TRBV12-5, with D unclear. Germline CDR1 and CDR2: LGHNT and FRNRAP. The CDR3 covers 13 residues. V shed 0 bases and J shed 4 bases, with 6 bases lying between them. The CDR3 nucleotides are TGTGCTAGTGGTTTGGTACAATCCACTGAAGCTTTCTTT. It yields the protein CASGLVQSTEAFF.

V gene TRBV28 combines with J gene TRBJ1-2; D uncertain. From germline, CDR1 is MDHEN and CDR2 SYDVKM. Trimming took off 2 bases at V and 5 bases at J, with 6 bases between the two ends. This CDR3 has 12 residues. The CDR3 nucleotides are TGTGCCAGCAGTTTAAGACAATATGGCTACACCTTC. Translating gives CASSLRQYGYTF.

As concerns this clone: Other nucleotide sequences from this sample produce the same CDR3. V gene TRBV27 combines with J gene TRBJ2-2; TRBD1 aligns across 9 bases. CDR1 and CDR2 from the germline V gene are MNHEY and SMNVEV (reference sequence). J gave up 5 bases and V 6 bases, and 7 bases lay outside the gene matches. This CDR3 comprises 15 residues. CDR3 sequence: CASSPGQGRTGELFF. CDR3 DNA sequence: TGTGCCAGCAGCCCAGGACAGGGGAGGACCGGGGAGCTGTTTTTT.